These 21 T cell receptor beta chains originate from one sample sequenced in a study of beta chain features in type 1 diabetes. The entirety of the isolated RNA underwent reverse transcription, so expressed TCRB transcripts were sequenced. Profiling relied on immunoSEQ multiplex PCR, and the TCRdb table lists in-frame clones only, not all of them. The data hold 350,000 or so clones, with about 20% observed a single time. The sequenced material came from naive CD4+ T cells from blood. Receptors originate from a young woman in good health.

This clone was seen more than once but under ten times. V gene TRBV7-2 combines with J gene TRBJ2-7; the D gene is possibly TRBD1 (5 bases). V was trimmed by 1 base and J by 2 bases, leaving 12 bases between them. Germline CDR1 reads SGHTA; CDR2 reads FQGNSA. CDR3 length equals 15 residues. CDR3 protein: CASSLDAGYPYEQYF. For the CDR3, the DNA is TGTGCCAGCAGCTTAGACGCAGGGTATCCCTACGAGCAGTACTTC. Drawing the rest from reference TRBV7-2 and TRBJ2-7, the complete variable domain is GAGVSQSPSNKVTEKGKDVELRCDPISGHTALYWYRQSLGQGLEFLIYFQGNSAPDKSGLPSDRFSAERTGGSVSTLTIQRTQQEDSAVYLCASSLDAGYPYEQYFGPGTRLTVT.

This clone was observed a few times. V is TRBV30 and J is TRBJ2-1; the match to TRBD2 covers 14 bases. V trimming: 2 bases; J trimming: 7 bases; junction bases outside the gene matches: 4. Germline V gives CDR1 GTSNPN, CDR2 SVGIG (reference sequence). This CDR3 is 15 amino acids long. CDR3 sequence: CAWSRTSGGWNEQFF. The CDR3 DNA reads as TGTGCCTGGAGTAGGACTAGCGGGGGGTGGAATGAGCAGTTCTTC.

The chain's CDR3 is CAWSPTGGGEPQHF. In DNA form, the CDR3 reads TGTGCCTGGAGTCCTACAGGGGGCGGGGAGCCCCAGCATTTT. The rearrangement joins TRBV30 to TRBJ1-5; 9 bases are a match to TRBD1. Trimming removed 2 bases from V and 8 bases from J; junction bases left unmatched: 7. Germline V lookup: CDR1 GTSNPN, CDR2 SVGIG (reference sequence). CDR3 length: 14 amino acids.

This clone has just a few counts. V is TRBV4-3 and J is TRBJ2-1; TRBD2 aligns across 8 bases. Germline V lookup: CDR1 LGHNA, CDR2 YSLEER. The CDR3 runs to 14 residues. Unmatched junction bases numbered 7, after V lost 4 bases and J lost 8 bases. The CDR3 DNA reads TGCGCCAGCAGCCTGGGACTAGTTTCCGATGAGCAGTTCTTC. This encodes CASSLGLVSDEQFF.

This chain connects TRBV2 to TRBJ2-7; 9 nucleotides align to TRBD2. After removal of 6 bases from V and 2 bases from J, the junction contained 14 bases not matched to a gene. Per germline, CDR1 SNHLY and CDR2 FYNNEI. This CDR3 comprises 17 residues. In nucleotides, the CDR3 is TGTGCCAGCAGCGGTCCACTAGCGGGCGCTCCAACCTACGAGCAGTACTTC. The encoded protein is CASSGPLAGAPTYEQYF. Based on the CDR3 plus reference TRBV2 and TRBJ2-7, the full variable domain is EPEVTQTPSHQVTQMGQEVILRCVPISNHLYFYWYRQILGQKVEFLVSFYNNEISEKSEIFDDQFSVERPDGSNFTLKIRSTKLEDSAMYFCASSGPLAGAPTYEQYFGPGTRLTVT.

The CDR3 sequence is CAWSVLGSDGYTF. The CDR3 DNA reads as TGTGCCTGGAGTGTACTAGGGAGCGATGGCTACACCTTC. The chain is built from TRBV30 and TRBJ1-2, with unresolved D. The CDR3 spans 13 residues. Germline CDR1 GTSNPN, CDR2 SVGIG (reference sequence). Trimming shortened V by 0 bases and J by 6 bases, and 11 bases separated the two germline ends.

This chain joins TRBV30 and TRBJ2-1; 14 bases agree with TRBD2. CDR1 is GTSNPN, CDR2 SVGIG, per germline (reference sequence). This CDR3 is built from 14 residues. The CDR3 sequence: CALTSGRGYNEQFF. CDR3 in DNA: TGTGCACTGACTAGCGGGAGGGGCTACAATGAGCAGTTCTTC.

This sequence joins TRBV29-1 and TRBJ1-5, with 7 positions matching TRBD1. From germline, CDR1 is SQVTM and CDR2 ANQGSEA. This CDR3 region has 14 residues. Trimming took 4 bases from V and 2 from J; bases not matched to a gene: 5. The chain's CDR3 is CSVATGVGNQPQHF. The CDR3, as DNA: TGCAGCGTTGCCACAGGGGTAGGCAATCAGCCCCAGCATTTT.

There are a few counts of this clone. V is TRBV10-3 and J is TRBJ2-7; 14 positions agree with TRBD2. Germline V lookup: CDR1 ENHRY, CDR2 SYGVKD. There are 13 residues in the CDR3. Trimming cost V 10 bases and J 5 bases; bases outside gene matches: 4. CDR3 sequence (DNA): TGTGCCAGCGGACTAGCGGGAGGCGACGAGCAGTACTTC. It translates to CASGLAGGDEQYF.

The chain carries TRBV5-1 and TRBJ2-7; 9 positions agree with TRBD1. Germline V lookup: CDR1 SGHRS, CDR2 YFSETQ. The CDR3 is made up of 14 amino acids. V lost 0 bases to trimming and J lost 5 bases; unmatched junction nucleotides: 3. The DNA of the CDR3 is TGCGCCAGCAGCTTGGTACAGGGGGCGCACGAGCAGTACTTC. The encoded protein is CASSLVQGAHEQYF.

The CDR3 DNA reads as TGTGCCAGCAGCTCGCGCCGCCGGGGACAAGAGACCCAGTACTTC. Its protein product is CASSSRRRGQETQYF. The V and J genes are TRBV7-2 and TRBJ2-5; the D gene is possibly TRBD2 (5 bases). The germline V and J ends were trimmed by 4 bases and 2 bases, with 14 bases remaining between them. Germline V gene data show CDR1 as SGHTA and CDR2 as FQGNSA. This CDR3 has 15 residues.

This clone was detected only a few times. The V and J genes are TRBV30 and TRBJ2-5, with 15 bases identical to TRBD2. Losses at the gene ends were 5 bases for V and 5 bases for J; bases not matched to a gene: 6. The CDR3 length is 15 residues. The germline gives CDR1 GTSNPN, CDR2 SVGIG (reference sequence). The CDR3 DNA sequence: TGTGCCTGGGCCGGGACTAGCGGGAGGCGGGAGACCCAGTACTTC. It specifies CAWAGTSGRRETQYF.

The rearrangement links TRBV30 to TRBJ2-7; TRBD1 matches 12 bases. The V gene end was trimmed by 4 bases and the J gene end by 10 bases; junction bases not matched to a gene: 5. Germline lookup yields CDR1 GTSNPN and CDR2 SVGIG (reference sequence). The CDR3 is 12 amino acids. The CDR3 DNA reads TGTGCCTGGATGGGACAGGGGGCTCAACAGTACTTC. Translation gives CAWMGQGAQQYF.

This clone has more than one count but fewer than ten. This rearrangement joins TRBV5-6 to TRBJ1-2; tentative D call: TRBD1 (5 bases). With 1 base removed from V and 3 bases from J, the gap between germline ends came to 10 bases. The CDR3 spans 14 residues. CDR1 SGHDT and CDR2 YYEEEE come from the germline V gene. In nucleotides, the CDR3 is TGTGCCAGCAGCTTGACAGGTTTAGACTATGGCTACACCTTC. It is translated as CASSLTGLDYGYTF.

This chain links TRBV7-2 with TRBJ2-5; 10 bases are a match to TRBD2. Germline V gene data show CDR1 as SGHTA and CDR2 as FQGNSA. CDR3 length: 16 residues. The trim removed 1 base at V and 9 bases at J, leaving 11 bases unmatched. The CDR3 sequence is CASSLGGTSAQGAQYF. The CDR3 bases are TGTGCCAGCAGCTTAGGAGGGACTAGCGCCCAGGGGGCCCAGTACTTC.

This clone was detected a few times. The chain carries TRBV9 and TRBJ2-5; D remains ambiguous. Per germline, CDR1 SGDLS and CDR2 YYNGEE. The ends were cut back, 4 bases at V and 5 bases at J, with 9 bases in the middle. The CDR3 runs to 12 residues. CDR3 sequence (DNA): TGTGCCAGCAGCCCATCCGGGGAGACCCAGTACTTC. This codes for CASSPSGETQYF.

The chain couples TRBV5-1 to TRBJ2-7, with 9 bases that match TRBD2. There are 18 residues in the CDR3. CDR1 and CDR2 (germline): SGHRS, YFSETQ. Germline trimming cut 0 bases from V and 4 bases from J; bases unmatched to any gene: 14. CDR3 amino acids: CASSLVGSGSGLRYEQYF. The CDR3 DNA reads as TGCGCCAGCAGCTTGGTGGGTAGCGGGAGCGGACTTCGGTACGAGCAGTACTTC.

The chain has TRBV9 and TRBJ1-6, with D uncertain. Germline loops: CDR1 SGDLS, CDR2 YYNGEE. The CDR3 covers 15 residues. The germline V and J ends were trimmed by 3 bases and 4 bases, with 11 bases remaining between them. This chain's CDR3 is CASSASEGYNSPLHF. The CDR3 nucleotides are TGTGCCAGCAGCGCAAGTGAGGGTTATAATTCACCCCTCCACTTT.

This clone occurred a few times. The chain uses TRBV7-2 and TRBJ2-3; 14 bases are a match to TRBD2. The CDR3 covers 17 residues. Germline trimming cut 5 bases from V and 4 bases from J; bases unmatched to any gene: 8. Germline CDR1 reads SGHTA; CDR2 reads FQGNSA. The CDR3 sequence is CASSPAGTSGRADTQYF. In DNA, the CDR3 is TGTGCCAGCAGCCCCGCCGGGACTAGCGGGAGAGCAGATACGCAGTATTTT.

The DNA for the CDR3 is TGTGCCAGCAGCGTAGAACAGTGGGGGGATGAGCAGTTCTTC. Translating it yields CASSVEQWGDEQFF. This rearrangement joins TRBV9 to TRBJ2-1; the D gene is possibly TRBD2 (6 bases). With 0 bases removed from V and 8 bases from J, the gap between germline ends came to 12 bases. Per germline, CDR1 SGDLS and CDR2 YYNGEE. This CDR3 has 14 residues.

This chain uses TRBV30 with TRBJ2-7; maybe TRBD2 (6 bases). CDR1 is GTSNPN and CDR2 is SVGIG in the germline V gene (reference sequence). V was cut by 3 bases and J by 0 bases, with 12 bases left in between. The CDR3 is made up of 14 amino acids. CDR3 protein: CAWRGGDSSYEQYF. The CDR3 region has the DNA TGTGCCTGGAGAGGCGGGGATAGCTCCTACGAGCAGTACTTC.